The 9 T cell receptor beta chains below were found in one sample sequenced in a study of blood T cell repertoires in COVID-19. TCRdb's table, derived via immunoSEQ multiplex PCR, lists solely in-frame clones and lacks some. The repertoire has about 87,000 clones, about 79% of them found once; the top ten carry roughly 4%. Input material: peripheral blood. The receptors were gathered from a woman aged 45-65 years with acute or convalescent COVID-19.

V and J are TRBV6-2 or TRBV6-3 and TRBJ2-7, with D uncertain. This CDR3 is built from 14 residues. The germline V and J ends were trimmed by 0 bases and 3 bases, with 9 bases remaining between them. CDR1 is MNHEY, CDR2 SVGEGT, per germline. This CDR3 reads CASSYSPHSYEQYF. The CDR3 DNA follows: TGTGCCAGCAGTTACTCACCCCATAGCTACGAGCAGTACTTC.

V and J are TRBV28 and TRBJ2-1; tentatively, D is TRBD1 (5 bases). Per germline, CDR1 MDHEN and CDR2 SYDVKM. The CDR3 has 18 residues. V shed 5 bases and J shed 4 bases, with 24 bases lying between them. CDR3 bases: TGTGCCAGCAGTGTAGGGCCACAGGTAGCCATCTCATACAATGAGCAGTTCTTC. Amino acids: CASSVGPQVAISYNEQFF.

This clone was counted once. The V and J genes are TRBV9 and TRBJ2-3, with TRBD1 matching over 12 bases. The V segment lost 3 bases and the J segment 4 bases; nucleotides outside the gene matches: 6. Per germline, CDR1 SGDLS and CDR2 YYNGEE. CDR3 length: 16 amino acids. The CDR3 sequence: CASSARDRGLPDTQYF. The CDR3 DNA sequence: TGTGCCAGCAGCGCAAGGGACAGGGGGCTCCCAGATACGCAGTATTTT.

This clone has a single count. CDR3 in DNA: TGCAGCGTTAATCCTCCAGATTCGAACACTGAAGCTTTCTTT. Its translation is CSVNPPDSNTEAFF. The rearrangement joins TRBV29-1 to TRBJ1-1; D not resolved. CDR1 and CDR2 (germline): SQVTM, ANQGSEA. The CDR3 consists of 14 residues. Trimming stripped 5 bases from V and 1 base from J, with 14 bases between.

This clone was counted a few times. This chain uses TRBV19 with TRBJ2-3, with 9 bases that match TRBD2. Germline CDR1 reads LNHDA; CDR2 reads SQIVND (reference sequence). J gave up 2 bases and V 3 bases, and 9 bases lay outside the gene matches. The CDR3 totals 17 residues. CDR3 coding DNA: TGTGCCAGTAGTATGGGGAGACTAGCGGTATTCACAGATACGCAGTATTTT. Amino acid sequence: CASSMGRLAVFTDTQYF.

The gene calls are TRBV28 and TRBJ2-2; the D gene is possibly TRBD2 (6 bases). V lost 4 bases and J 1 base, leaving 16 bases between the germline ends. Germline lookup yields CDR1 MDHEN and CDR2 SYDVKM. This CDR3 spans 17 amino acids. CDR3 in amino acids: CASSSTPSGWNTGELFF. CDR3 nucleotides: TGTGCCAGCAGTTCGACCCCCAGCGGGTGGAACACCGGGGAGCTGTTTTTT. Variable domain in full (rest from reference TRBV28 and TRBJ2-2): DVKVTQSSRYLVKRTGEKVFLECVQDMDHENMFWYRQDPGLGLRLIYFSYDVKMKEKGDIPEGYSVSREKKERFSLILESASTNQTSMYLCASSSTPSGWNTGELFFGEGSRLTVL.

V gene TRBV27 combines with J gene TRBJ1-2; D call uncertain. Germline V CDR1 and CDR2: MNHEY, SMNVEV (reference sequence). The CDR3 is 13 residues long. Between the trimmed V and J ends, which lost 5 bases and 11 bases, there was a span of 18 bases. The CDR3 DNA follows: TGTGCCAGCAGTAAGGAGGGATTCGGTTGGTACACCTTC. It yields the protein CASSKEGFGWYTF.

The chain couples TRBV5-5 to TRBJ2-3; the D gene is possibly TRBD2 (6 bases). This CDR3 comprises 16 residues. Germline V lookup: CDR1 SGHKS, CDR2 YYEKEE (reference sequence). V lost 4 bases, J lost 6 bases, and 21 bases lay in between. CDR3 in amino acids: CASSPQGTRGMDTQYF. As DNA, the CDR3 is TGTGCCAGCAGCCCCCAAGGGACTCGGGGGATGGATACGCAGTATTTT. Full variable domain (remainder filled in from reference TRBV5-5 and TRBJ2-3): DAGVTQSPTHLIKTRGQQVTLRCSPISGHKSVSWYQQVLGQGPQFIFQYYEKEERGRGNFPDRFSARQFPNYSSELNVNALLLGDSALYLCASSPQGTRGMDTQYFGPGTRLTVL.

This sequence joins TRBV7-9 and TRBJ1-1; no reliable D call. V was trimmed by 0 bases and J by 7 bases, leaving 9 bases between them. Germline CDR1 and CDR2: SEHNR and FQNEAQ (reference sequence). There are 13 residues in the CDR3. CDR3 protein: CASSLAIRDEAFF. The DNA for the CDR3 is TGTGCCAGCAGCTTAGCCATTAGAGATGAAGCTTTCTTT.